Below, 28 T cell receptor beta chains from the same sample are listed, as sequenced in a study of cytomegalovirus exposure and HLA in healthy donors. The PCR had 60 Vbeta and 13 Jbeta primers. TCRdb keeps only in-frame clones here, not all; method: immunoSEQ multiplex PCR. Among fewer than 120,000 clones, 70% to 90% were seen once, and the ten largest hold around 2%. Sample: PBMCs. The receptors originated from a man in his forties or fifties in good health and CMV-seronegative.

The V and J genes are TRBV27 and TRBJ2-2; possibly TRBD2 for D (5 bases). Germline CDR1 MNHEY, CDR2 SMNVEV (reference sequence). V shed 2 bases and J shed 2 bases, with 9 bases lying between them. The CDR3 is 15 amino acids. Here the CDR3 reads CASSLLASNTGELFF. The CDR3 region has the DNA TGTGCCAGCAGTTTACTAGCATCCAACACCGGGGAGCTGTTTTTT.

This sequence joins TRBV5-1 and TRBJ1-1, with TRBD1 matching over 7 bases. Germline assignment: CDR1 SGHRS and CDR2 YFSETQ. V gave up 4 bases and J gave up 5 bases; unmatched junction bases: 8. The CDR3 consists of 14 residues. The DNA of the CDR3 is TGCGCCAGCAGCCTAGAACAGGGGAGGACTGAAGCTTTCTTT. Translation: CASSLEQGRTEAFF. Using reference TRBV5-1 and TRBJ1-1 for the parts outside the CDR3, the full variable domain is KAGVTQTPRYLIKTRGQQVTLSCSPISGHRSVSWYQQTPGQGLQFLFEYFSETQRNKGNFPGRFSGRQFSNSRSEMNVSTLELGDSALYLCASSLEQGRTEAFFGQGTRLTVV.

DNA for the CDR3: TGTGCCAGCAGCTTGAGGGAGGCCCCCTTGGGCTATGGCTACACCTTC. Amino acid sequence: CASSLREAPLGYGYTF. The chain employs TRBV5-6 and TRBJ1-2; D is unresolved. V lost 1 base, J lost 4 bases, and 17 bases lay in between. CDR3 length: 16 residues. Germline values: CDR1 SGHDT, CDR2 YYEEEE. Looking up the rest from reference TRBV5-6 and TRBJ1-2 gives the full variable domain: DAGVTQSPTHLIKTRGQQVTLRCSPKSGHDTVSWYQQALGQGPQFIFQYYEEEERQRGNFPDRFSGHQFPNYSSELNVNALLLGDSALYLCASSLREAPLGYGYTFGSGTRLTVV.

The J gene is TRBJ1-3, the V gene TRBV6-6; 7 bases fit TRBD1. Unmatched junction bases numbered 13, after V lost 7 bases and J lost 4 bases. Germline-derived CDR1 and CDR2 are MNHNY and SVGAGI (reference sequence). This CDR3 has 16 amino acids. CDR3 in DNA: TGTGCCAGCACCCGGGGGACAGTCTTAAGCGGAAACACCATATATTTT. Protein product: CASTRGTVLSGNTIYF.

The chain is built from TRBV6-4 and TRBJ2-3, with 9 bases lining up with TRBD2. The CDR3 covers 15 residues. The V and J ends lost 5 bases and 3 bases, in that order; junction bases with no gene match: 6. CDR1 is MRHNA, CDR2 SNTAGT, per germline. CDR3 nucleotide sequence: TGTGCCAGCAGTTTAGCGGGGGTTGGGACAGATACGCAGTATTTT. As protein: CASSLAGVGTDTQYF.

The V gene is TRBV5-1, the J gene TRBJ1-1; perhaps TRBD1 as D (6 bases). Trimming removed 0 bases at V and 0 bases at J, with 12 bases between. There are 16 residues in the CDR3. CDR1 is SGHRS, CDR2 YFSETQ, per germline. The CDR3 sequence: CASSLGGPAMNTEAFF. Here the CDR3 DNA reads TGCGCCAGCAGCTTGGGGGGGCCAGCGATGAACACTGAAGCTTTCTTT. Filled out from reference TRBV5-1 and TRBJ1-1, the complete variable domain reads KAGVTQTPRYLIKTRGQQVTLSCSPISGHRSVSWYQQTPGQGLQFLFEYFSETQRNKGNFPGRFSGRQFSNSRSEMNVSTLELGDSALYLCASSLGGPAMNTEAFFGQGTRLTVV.

This sequence joins TRBV21-1 and TRBJ2-3; the table names TRBD1, a call not compared with the DNA. TRBV21-1 is a recognized pseudogene. The CDR3 is 18 residues long. The DNA of the CDR3 is TGTGCCAGCAGGCCCTCGCCATCCGCAAGGGGGATGACTGATACGCAGTATTTT. This encodes CASRPSPSARGMTDTQYF.

The rearrangement links TRBV28 to TRBJ1-5, with D unresolved. In germline, CDR1 is MDHEN, CDR2 SYDVKM. Between the trimmed V and J ends, which lost 6 bases and 6 bases, there was a span of 9 bases. The CDR3 is 12 residues long. The CDR3 here is CASSEVSQPQHF. The CDR3 nucleotides read TGTGCCAGCAGCGAGGTTAGTCAGCCCCAGCATTTT.

The CDR3 nucleotides read TGTGCCAGCAGTCTAAATTTCGGGGACACCATATATTTT. It is translated as CASSLNFGDTIYF. This rearrangement joins TRBV6-5 to TRBJ1-3; D not resolved. The CDR3 has 13 residues. CDR1 is MNHEY and CDR2 is SVGAGI in the germline V gene. The ends were cut back, 5 bases at V and 8 bases at J, with 13 bases in the middle.

This chain uses TRBV28 with TRBJ2-1; D may be TRBD1 (6 bases). In germline, CDR1 is MDHEN, CDR2 SYDVKM. Trimming removed 6 bases at V and 10 bases at J, with 10 bases between. The CDR3 loop spans 11 amino acids. The CDR3 here is CASRDSPEQFF. CDR3 nucleotides: TGTGCCAGCAGGGACAGCCCCGAGCAGTTCTTC.

The CDR3 DNA follows: TGTGCCAGCAGCCAAGTGAAAGGGGCGATAGAGCAGTACTTC. This sequence encodes CASSQVKGAIEQYF. The genes are TRBV4-2 and TRBJ2-7, with D perhaps TRBD1 (5 bases). Trimming removed 1 base from V and 7 bases from J, with 14 bases in between. This CDR3 contains 14 residues. Germline V lookup: CDR1 LGHNA, CDR2 YNFKEQ.

The chain has TRBV27 and TRBJ2-7; the match to TRBD1 covers 9 bases. Per germline, CDR1 MNHEY and CDR2 SMNVEV (reference sequence). This CDR3 has 16 residues. The V segment lost 5 bases and the J segment 2 bases; nucleotides outside the gene matches: 10. The CDR3 DNA reads as TGTGCCAGCAGTCCGCCCCAGGACAGGGGAGCCTACGAGCAGTACTTC. Encoded protein: CASSPPQDRGAYEQYF.

The V call is TRBV29-1, the J call TRBJ2-5; maybe TRBD2 (5 bases). CDR1 and CDR2 from the germline V gene are SQVTM and ANQGSEA. This CDR3 spans 13 amino acids. Deletions cut 7 bases from V and 2 bases from J, with 14 bases between. In DNA form, the CDR3 reads TGCAGCGGGGGTAGACTAAATCAAGAGACCCAGTACTTC. Encoded protein: CSGGRLNQETQYF.

The chain carries TRBV28 and TRBJ2-7, with 9 bases that match TRBD1. With 10 bases clipped from V and 6 bases from J, the junction kept 19 bases outside the gene matches. Looked up from germline, CDR1 is MDHEN and CDR2 is SYDVKM. This CDR3 spans 16 amino acids. The CDR3 loop reads CATTWSFGDREREQYF. As DNA, the CDR3 is TGTGCCACCACGTGGTCCTTCGGGGACAGGGAGCGCGAGCAGTACTTC.

The chain couples TRBV19 to TRBJ1-5, with a tentative D call TRBD1 (6 bases). Trimming removed 2 bases at V and 7 bases at J, with 12 bases between. The CDR3 sequence is 14 residues long. Germline V gene sequence: CDR1 LNHDA, CDR2 SQIVND (reference sequence). For the CDR3, the DNA is TGTGCCAGTAGTATACAGGGGCGTCGGCAGCCCCAGCATTTT. Protein: CASSIQGRRQPQHF.

This clone was detected a few times. This chain uses TRBV7-9 with TRBJ1-1, with 9 nucleotides matching TRBD1. The CDR3 is 15 residues long. Germline-derived CDR1 and CDR2 are SEHNR and FQNEAQ (reference sequence). V shed 8 bases and J 6 bases; nucleotides not matched to a gene: 13. In DNA form, the CDR3 reads TGTGCCAGCGGCCAACAGGGGGCGCCTGGCGCTGAAGCTTTCTTT. Translating gives CASGQQGAPGAEAFF. The variable domain in full, with the rest retrieved from reference TRBV7-9 and TRBJ1-1, is DTGVSQNPRHKITKRGQNVTFRCDPISEHNRLYWYRQTLGQGPEFLTYFQNEAQLEKSRLLSDRFSAERPKGSFSTLEIQRTEQGDSAMYLCASGQQGAPGAEAFFGQGTRLTVV.

The chain combines TRBV2 with TRBJ2-3; perhaps TRBD1 as D (5 bases). This CDR3 has 14 residues. Trimming shortened V by 4 bases and J by 2 bases, and 10 bases separated the two germline ends. Germline CDR1 and CDR2: SNHLY and FYNNEI. CDR3 coding DNA: TGTGCCAGCAGTGCAGACAGATACACAGATACGCAGTATTTT. Amino acids: CASSADRYTDTQYF.

The CDR3 loop is CASSQAGTGTSGNTIYF. Written as DNA, the CDR3 is TGTGCCAGCAGCCAAGCCGGGACAGGGACCTCTGGAAACACCATATATTTT. This chain uses TRBV4-2 with TRBJ1-3; 9 positions agree with TRBD1. CDR3 size: 17 residues. Losses at the gene ends were 1 base for V and 0 bases for J; bases not matched to a gene: 4. Germline V gives CDR1 LGHNA, CDR2 YNFKEQ.

V and J are TRBV5-6 and TRBJ2-7; D may be TRBD2 (6 bases). The length of the CDR3 is 16 residues. Trimming left V 4 bases short and J 6 bases short, with 23 bases between. Per germline, CDR1 SGHDT and CDR2 YYEEEE. In DNA, the CDR3 is TGTGCCAGCAGCGCTTTGGGAGGCAGATCGTTCGGCGAGCAGTACTTC. Its translation: CASSALGGRSFGEQYF.

V is TRBV2 and J is TRBJ1-2; D unresolved. The ends were cut back, 3 bases at V and 4 bases at J, with 12 bases in the middle. Germline assignment: CDR1 SNHLY and CDR2 FYNNEI. CDR3 length: 14 residues. Here the CDR3 reads CASSEGVGGYGYTF. The CDR3 coding sequence is TGTGCCAGCAGTGAGGGAGTAGGCGGCTATGGCTACACCTTC.

This clone was found a few times. The V gene is TRBV29-1, the J gene TRBJ1-1; the D gene is possibly TRBD1 (5 bases). Germline V CDR1 and CDR2: SQVTM, ANQGSEA. V was pared by 7 bases and J by 3 bases, with 18 bases between. The CDR3 consists of 14 residues. The CDR3 DNA reads TGCAGCGCTGGGGGTGGAGGGGAGTACACTGAAGCTTTCTTT. It encodes CSAGGGGEYTEAFF.

This clone is large within its sample. This chain uses TRBV27 with TRBJ2-3, with D uncertain. V was trimmed by 1 base and J by 5 bases, leaving 13 bases between them. This CDR3 has 15 residues. CDR1 and CDR2 (germline): MNHEY, SMNVEV (reference sequence). The DNA for the CDR3 is TGTGCCAGCAGTTTATGGGCAGTTGACGGAGATACGCAGTATTTT. It specifies CASSLWAVDGDTQYF.

This clone was counted a few times. CDR3 region: CASSVSGTADEKLFF. The CDR3 DNA sequence: TGTGCCAGCAGCGTTTCCGGGACAGCAGACGAAAAACTGTTTTTT. The gene calls are TRBV6-1 and TRBJ1-4, with 7 positions matching TRBD1. The CDR3 contains 15 residues. Germline-derived CDR1 and CDR2 are MNHNS and SASEGT. V dropped 6 bases and J dropped 8; count of bases not matched to a gene: 12.

This rearrangement joins TRBV6-5 to TRBJ1-1; no clear D gene. The CDR3 extends over 11 amino acids. With 7 bases removed from V and 1 base from J, the gap between germline ends came to 4 bases. The V gene's germline CDR1 is MNHEY and CDR2 SVGAGI. The CDR3 DNA reads TGTGCCAGCACCAAGAACACTGAAGCTTTCTTT. This translates into CASTKNTEAFF.

The V call is TRBV29-1, the J call TRBJ2-2; tentatively, D is TRBD1 (5 bases). CDR3 size: 14 residues. V shed 6 bases and J shed 1 base, with 12 bases lying between them. Germline CDR1 is SQVTM and CDR2 is ANQGSEA. CDR3 nucleotides: TGCAGCGTGGGGCCGCGTCTGAACACCGGGGAGCTGTTTTTT. Translated: CSVGPRLNTGELFF.

V gene TRBV28 combines with J gene TRBJ2-1; D is perhaps TRBD1 (6 bases). This CDR3 contains 14 residues. The V gene lost 8 bases and the J gene lost 8 bases, with 19 bases spanning the gap. Germline CDR1 and CDR2: MDHEN and SYDVKM. CDR3 sequence: CASFRQDRLHEQFF. The CDR3, as DNA: TGTGCCAGCTTCCGACAGGACCGTCTCCATGAGCAGTTCTTC.

This chain's CDR3 is CASRTTANTEAFF. The CDR3 nucleotides read TGTGCCAGCAGGACGACAGCGAACACTGAAGCTTTCTTT. V usage is TRBV6-1 and J usage is TRBJ1-1; D perhaps matches TRBD1 (5 bases). The V and J ends lost 6 bases and 1 base respectively, with 9 bases between them. Per the germline V gene, CDR1 is MNHNS and CDR2 is SASEGT. The CDR3 sequence is 13 residues long.

This clone is a singleton in its sample. The chain uses TRBV28 and TRBJ1-5, with D tentatively TRBD1 (6 bases). The CDR3 extends over 16 amino acids. The germline V gene encodes CDR1 MDHEN and CDR2 SYDVKM. The V and J ends lost 5 bases and 1 base respectively, with 15 bases between them. This chain's CDR3 is CASSTGGGRSNQPQHF. Here the CDR3 DNA reads TGTGCCAGCAGTACCGGGGGGGGGCGCAGCAATCAGCCCCAGCATTTT.